This T cell receptor (beta chain) originates from a study of blood T cell repertoires in COVID-19. CDR1 and CDR2 from the germline V gene are SGHNT and YYREEE (reference sequence). The CDR3 spans 15 residues. The junction had 2 bases not matched to a gene; V was cut back by 1 base and J by 6 bases. Authors' methods: Amplification of reference gene primers provided the estimated nucleated cell counts. TCRdb's table, derived via immunoSEQ multiplex PCR, lists solely in-frame clones and lacks some. D and trimming were read from the DNA, whereas the V and J calls and clone size are those reported in that table. Found here are about 24,000 clones, approximately 91% of them singletons; the top ten hold approximately 30%.

This sequence originates from a man in his 70s with COVID-19, enrolled during active disease. The J gene is TRBJ2-1, the V gene TRBV5-4; 12 positions agree with TRBD2. Sequencing was carried out using peripheral blood. DNA for the CDR3: TGTGCCAGCAGCTTGACTAGCGGGGGGCCCAATGAGCAGTTCTTC. Residues: CASSLTSGGPNEQFF.